This T cell receptor beta chain appears in the sequencing data of a study of blood T cell repertoires in COVID-19 (dated by TCRdb to 2019 to 2021). Looking at the study overall: The collaborator samples originated in the United States, Italy and Spain and spanned the acute and convalescent phases of COVID-19. The prospective study material was composed of cDNA or gDNA derived from T cells, B-cell-depleted T cells, or PBMCs. The dataset comprised deeply sampled blood TCRbeta repertoires from subjects exposed to, actively infected with, or recovered from COVID-19. The repertoires were made available in a free public database intended to serve as a resource for research on the immune response to SARS-CoV-2. Samples came from the ongoing ImmuneRACE study (first 160 participants) plus 1,254 subjects from 6 global collaborators. A de-identified subject ID, COVID-19 status, age in years and sex were almost always included in the sample metadata. Where available, HLA class I and class II types were obtained from metadata supplied by the sample provider rather than from assay-based typing.

Turning to this clone: Its antigen is still unknown. The sample holds no much larger clone one base away, and base qualities are not on file.

Broader findings and caveats from the paper: The amount of clinical and demographic metadata varied by source and participant and was provided uncurated.

The germline V gene encodes CDR1 SGHRS and CDR2 YFSETQ. Reading from cysteine to phenylalanine, the CDR3 counts 15 amino acids. Kept here is only the CDR3 DNA, which spans 45 bases and is read in frame from base 1. V is cut by 4 bases and J by 5 bases, and the space between the germline ends is 15 bases. TCRbeta CDR3 regions were amplified from genomic DNA by means of the immunoSEQ Assay, a bias-controlled multiplex PCR. The authors' analysis ran thus. The number of nucleated cells in each sample was estimated by amplification of reference gene primers within the assay. To quantify the absolute abundance of each unique TCRbeta CDR3 rearrangement, sequence reads were collapsed and filtered. For each sample, productive Simpson clonality was calculated as the square root of Simpson's diversity index across productive rearrangements. TCRdb provides this immuneACCESS table in a form limited to in-frame rearrangements. Some clones are lacking; in checked studies, under half of them reflect an unresolved V gene, and why the rest are absent is not known. Clone size and the V and J calls come from that table; the DNA yielded D and trimming. A total of some 160,000 clones appear in this sample, about four fifths of them only once. Roughly 6.8% of the sample is taken by the ten largest.

Collaborating institutions collected whole blood in K2EDTA tubes following their own protocols. For TCRbeta analysis, collaborator samples were shipped as frozen whole blood, as isolated PBMCs, or as DNA extracted from either sample type. Sequencing was carried out using peripheral blood. The sequence came from a man between 65 and 85 years old with active or convalescent COVID-19. Recombination linked TRBV5-1 to TRBJ2-2; a tentative D call is TRBD2 (7 bases match). The DNA sequence is as follows: TGCGCCAGCAGCCCGGGGGGCAGGGTGACCGGGGAGCTGTTTTTT. It codes for CASSPGGRVTGELFF.